What follows are 17 T cell receptor beta chains derived from one specimen sequenced in a study of low-dose radiotherapy and immunotherapy resistance in tumors. Primers used for first-strand cDNA, a TRAV- and TRBV-specific set, covered both alpha and beta chains. PCR amplification of the TCRs was performed with Phusion for 20 to 25 PCR cycles, and it relied on a constant-region primer together with a V-primer adapter. A single record per CDR3 protein comes from TCRdb applying MiXCR to the reads. The repertoire includes around 10,000 distinct CDR3 sequences, about 51% of them detected once, and 8% to 10% sits in the top ten. These receptors came from a human donor with advanced metastatic prostate, ovarian, gallbladder or colorectal cancer (not recorded which). This table probably holds off-target reads from a library built for another chain.

The chain combines TRBV28 with TRBJ1-1, with D perhaps matching TRBD1 (6 bases). The V end lost 1 base, the J end lost 5 bases, and 17 bases lay between the germline ends. This CDR3 has 16 amino acids. CDR1 MDHEN and CDR2 SYDVKM come from the germline V gene. The DNA of the CDR3 is TGTGCCAGCAGTTTATTCGGCTCAGGGGAAAGGACTGAAGCTTTCTTT. Amino acids: CASSLFGSGERTEAFF.

The V gene is TRBV5-1, the J gene TRBJ1-2, with a possible D match to TRBD1 (5 bases). V lost 3 bases and J 7 bases, leaving 16 bases between the germline ends. Germline assignment: CDR1 SGHRS and CDR2 YFSETQ. The CDR3 is 14 amino acids. For the CDR3, the DNA is TGCGCCAGCAGCTCTCGGGACTCGGGCGGTGGCTACACCTTC. This translates into CASSSRDSGGGYTF.

V is TRBV12-3 or TRBV12-4 and J is TRBJ1-2; D not resolved. The CDR3 has 11 amino acids. With 6 bases removed from V and 7 bases from J, the gap between germline ends came to 9 bases. This CDR3 is CASRGSIGYTF. The CDR3 DNA reads as TGTGCCAGCAGGGGGTCTATTGGCTACACCTTC.

Turning to this clonotype: A read error may explain this, as a much larger clone is one base away. The chain recombines TRBV29-1 with TRBJ2-7; D may be TRBD1 (5 bases). The length of the CDR3 is 13 residues. Germline V gene lookup returns CDR1 SQVTM and CDR2 ANQGSEA. As DNA, the CDR3 is TGCAGCGTCCTCGGCAGGGTGGGATACGAGCAGTGCTTC. Its translation is CSVLGRVGYEQCF.

The V and J genes are TRBV28 and TRBJ2-7; TRBD2 is a possible D gene (6 bases). CDR1 is MDHEN, CDR2 SYDVKM, per germline. The CDR3 has 14 amino acids. Between the trimmed V and J ends, which lost 7 bases and 3 bases, there was a span of 16 bases. The CDR3 DNA reads as TGTGCCAGCATCCGAACAAGGGGACTCTACGAGCAGTACTTC. It yields the protein CASIRTRGLYEQYF.

The V gene is TRBV27, the J gene TRBJ2-7; possibly TRBD2 for D (5 bases). V lost 0 bases and J 5 bases, leaving 14 bases between the germline ends. CDR1 is MNHEY, CDR2 SMNVEV, per germline (reference sequence). This CDR3 has 15 residues. The CDR3, as DNA: TGTGCCAGCAGTTTATCGTCAGAGGGTAGCCACGAGCAGTACTTC. Protein sequence: CASSLSSEGSHEQYF.

This chain uses TRBV28 with TRBJ1-1; D gene unclear. The CDR3 extends over 13 amino acids. The V end was cut by 5 bases, the J end by 3 bases, with 10 bases between. Germline CDR1 MDHEN, CDR2 SYDVKM. CDR3 nucleotides: TGTGCCAGCAGTGGGATGGGGTACACTGAAGCTTTCTTT. Translation gives CASSGMGYTEAFF.

This clonotype was seen more than once but under ten times. This sequence joins TRBV5-1 and TRBJ2-7; 8 nucleotides align to TRBD1. Germline V gene sequence: CDR1 SGHRS, CDR2 YFSETQ. The CDR3 loop spans 15 amino acids. V lost 4 bases to trimming and J lost 1 base; unmatched junction nucleotides: 7. CDR3: CASSARDRSSYEQYF. The DNA for the CDR3 is TGCGCCAGCAGCGCCCGGGACAGGTCATCCTACGAGCAGTACTTC.

The chain carries TRBV6-1 and TRBJ2-7; D is ambiguous. This CDR3 has 12 residues. Trimming left V 10 bases short and J 3 bases short, with 13 bases between. Per the germline V gene, CDR1 is MNHNS and CDR2 is SASEGT. CDR3 region: CAIIVSGYEQYF. Written as DNA, the CDR3 is TGTGCCATAATTGTCTCCGGCTACGAGCAGTACTTC.

The gene calls are TRBV20-1 and TRBJ2-1; weak D call: TRBD2 (5 bases). The CDR3 spans 11 residues. CDR1 is DFQATT and CDR2 is SNEGSKA in the germline V gene (reference sequence). The CDR3 DNA sequence: TGCAGCGGGATTGGGGTTGGTGAGCAGTTCTTC. Translation: CSGIGVGEQFF.

CDR3 sequence (DNA): TGCAGTGCTGAAGGGCCTTATAATGAAAAACTGTTTTTT. It specifies CSAEGPYNEKLFF. The chain links TRBV20-1 to TRBJ1-4, with D uncertain. The CDR3 has 13 amino acids. V lost 5 bases, J lost 4 bases, and 11 bases lay in between. The germline V gene has CDR1 DFQATT and CDR2 SNEGSKA (reference sequence).

This chain uses TRBV23-1 with TRBJ2-7; a weak D match, TRBD1 (5 bases). TRBV23-1 is an open reading frame, and its role is uncertain. The V gene lost 0 bases and the J gene lost 2 bases, with 11 bases spanning the gap. This CDR3 region has 15 residues. The CDR3 loop reads CASSQSPLRAYEQYF. The CDR3 DNA follows: TGCGCCAGCAGTCAATCGCCCCTCAGGGCCTACGAGCAGTACTTC.

The V and J genes are TRBV5-1 and TRBJ1-2; possible D gene TRBD1, 5 bases. CDR3 size: 15 residues. Trimming took 1 base from V and 0 from J, leaving 10 bases between them. Germline assignment: CDR1 SGHRS and CDR2 YFSETQ. The chain's CDR3 is CASSLYGQSNYGYTF. The CDR3 DNA reads as TGCGCCAGCAGCTTGTACGGACAATCTAACTATGGCTACACCTTC.

The chain is built from TRBV5-5 and TRBJ2-1, with D possibly being TRBD1 or TRBD2 (5 bases each). This CDR3 is built from 16 residues. CDR1 SGHKS and CDR2 YYEKEE come from the germline V gene (reference sequence). The V end lost 3 bases, the J end lost 8 bases, and 21 bases lay between the germline ends. CDR3 nucleotides: TGTGCCAGCAGCTGGGGCCCGGGTCTCGGGGACGATGAGCAGTTCTTC. Its protein product is CASSWGPGLGDDEQFF.

This clonotype was seen a handful of times. The V and J genes are TRBV7-6 and TRBJ2-1, with D perhaps matching TRBD1 (5 bases). Trimming took 1 base from V and 0 from J, leaving 13 bases between them. The V gene's germline CDR1 is SGHVS and CDR2 FNYEAQ. This CDR3 spans 17 amino acids. CDR3: CASSLGGGSSSYNEQFF. CDR3 coding DNA: TGTGCCAGCAGCTTAGGGGGCGGATCAAGCTCCTACAATGAGCAGTTCTTC.

This clonotype was picked up a small number of times. For the CDR3, the DNA is TGTGCCAGCTCACCGGGACAGACCTACGAGCAGTACTTC. The encoded protein is CASSPGQTYEQYF. The V and J genes are TRBV18 and TRBJ2-7, with 7 bases matching TRBD1. The junction had 1 base not matched to a gene; V was cut back by 3 bases and J by 2 bases. Germline assignment: CDR1 KGHSH and CDR2 LQKENI. This CDR3 region has 13 residues.

The rearrangement links TRBV20-1 to TRBJ2-1, with D possibly TRBD2 on 6 matching bases. This CDR3 contains 12 residues. In germline, CDR1 is DFQATT, CDR2 SNEGSKA (reference sequence). V lost 5 bases to trimming and J lost 8 bases, with 13 bases between them. The CDR3 reads CSARGTFHEQFF. The CDR3 DNA follows: TGCAGTGCTCGGGGGACTTTCCATGAGCAGTTCTTC.